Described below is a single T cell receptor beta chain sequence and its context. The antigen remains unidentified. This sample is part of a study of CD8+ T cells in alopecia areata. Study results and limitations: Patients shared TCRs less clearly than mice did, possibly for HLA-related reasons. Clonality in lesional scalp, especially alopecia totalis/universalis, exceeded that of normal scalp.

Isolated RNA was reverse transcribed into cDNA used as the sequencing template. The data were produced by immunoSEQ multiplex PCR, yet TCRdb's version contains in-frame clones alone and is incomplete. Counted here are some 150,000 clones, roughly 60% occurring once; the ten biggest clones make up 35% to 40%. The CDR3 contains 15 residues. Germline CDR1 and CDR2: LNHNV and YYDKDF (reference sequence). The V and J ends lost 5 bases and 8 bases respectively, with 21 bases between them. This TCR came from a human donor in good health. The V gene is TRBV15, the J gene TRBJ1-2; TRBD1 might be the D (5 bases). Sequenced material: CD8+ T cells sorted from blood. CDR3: CATSRLVQGGDGYTF. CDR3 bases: TGTGCCACCAGCCGCCTCGTGCAGGGCGGTGACGGCTACACCTTC.